The present TCR beta chain was sequenced within a study of beta chain features in type 1 diabetes. Findings and caveats of the study: Compared with healthy donors, patients appeared to share more similar naive, central memory and regulatory TCRB repertoires. HLA influence on TCRB rearrangement stayed unresolved here. Shortening of TCRB CDR3s, moderate but significant, appeared in all four CD4+ subsets of Type 1 diabetes patients.

Reverse transcription of all isolated RNA meant that expressed TCRB transcripts were sequenced. Profiled with immunoSEQ multiplex PCR; TCRdb holds only in-frame clones, not every one. The data contain roughly 170,000 clones, about 13% of them singletons. CDR3 length: 14 amino acids. In germline, CDR1 is SNHLY, CDR2 FYNNEI. The V segment lost 8 bases and the J segment 5 bases; nucleotides outside the gene matches: 7. This clone was counted many times. The antigen remains unidentified. This TCR came from a woman between 18 and 30 years old in good health. Specimen: central memory CD4+ T cells from blood. The chain is built from TRBV2 and TRBJ2-2; 8 bases map to TRBD1. The CDR3 sequence is CASVTQGVTGELFF. The CDR3 region has the DNA TGTGCCAGCGTTACACAGGGGGTAACCGGGGAGCTGTTTTTT.